This is a list of T cell receptor beta chains from one sample in a study of PD-1 blockade in mismatch repair-deficient tumors. This table comes from immunoSEQ multiplex PCR, and its TCRdb copy is limited to in-frame clones, with some not included. The table lists approximately 40,000 clones, around 79% of them singletons. The source was peripheral blood, collected 4 weeks after starting pembrolizumab. The receptors stem from an adult with mismatch repair-deficient cancer. The CDR3 runs from the conserved cysteine through the conserved F or W. Rows give clone size only sometimes, using once, few, many, or a class for an expanded clone.

clone_size j_call v_call cdr3_aa
once TRBJ2-7 TRBV6-6 CASSYSKQGAYEQYF
- TRBJ1-1 TRBV5-1 CASSLADRFEAFF
- TRBJ2-7 TRBV19 CASSPSPGQTYEQYF
- TRBJ2-6 TRBV7-8 CASSPYGTRSGANVLTF
- TRBJ1-1 TRBV7-8 CASSEGPGTEAFF
- TRBJ1-1 TRBV5-6 CASSFTSVAEAFF
- TRBJ2-1 TRBV7-9 CASSSPIMVDEQFF
- TRBJ2-3 TRBV7-9 CASSLGADTQYF
- TRBJ2-5 TRBV18 CASSPRSKETQYF
- TRBJ2-6 TRBV6-5 CASSSLGAGANVLTF
- TRBJ2-1 TRBV5-1 CASSSGQGEDEQFF
once TRBJ1-3 TRBV4-1 CASSPAGTNSGNTIYF
- TRBJ1-4 TRBV27 CASRLSGTGIEKLFF
- TRBJ1-1 TRBV5-8 CASSITGGGGTEAFF
- TRBJ2-2 TRBV7-2 CASSSDGFANTGELFF
- TRBJ2-6 TRBV9 CASTDRQPGWGANVLTF
few TRBJ2-2 TRBV6-5 CASSYNTGELFF
- TRBJ2-3 TRBV7-9 CASSLAGGPIDTQYF
- TRBJ2-7 TRBV4-1 CASSQVGDFSYEQYF
- TRBJ2-3 TRBV30 CAWSSERDPHDTQYF
- TRBJ2-7 TRBV11-3 CASSTGTGSYEQYF
- TRBJ2-3 TRBV28 CASSLPSLSGTQYF
- TRBJ1-1 TRBV11-3 CASSLGQLNTEAFF
- TRBJ2-2 TRBV29-1 CSVDPSGNTGELFF
- TRBJ1-4 TRBV7-9 CASRGPDRGTTNEKLFF
- TRBJ2-1 TRBV5-1 CASSPLDETCNEQFF
- TRBJ2-1 TRBV6-4 CASSEGTSGDNEQFF
- TRBJ2-7 TRBV28 CASSPTGTGVHEQYF
- TRBJ2-7 TRBV7-6 CASSPGQGAYEQYF
- TRBJ2-7 TRBV11-2 CASSLEAGGGTYERQYF
- TRBJ1-1 TRBV11-1 CASSLLTNTEAFF
- TRBJ2-3 TRBV5-1 CASRDVRDTQYF